This TCR beta chain comes out of a study of T-cell memory formation after mild COVID-19. Study in general: Across donors, TCR clusters were largely donor specific.

Concerning this clonotype: The antigen is not known.

TCRdb itself ran the 5' RACE reads through MiXCR, one entry per CDR3 protein. The data show roughly 550,000 distinct CDR3 sequences, with approximately 20% seen just once and around 13% held by the top ten. The germline CDR1 and CDR2 sequences are WSHSY and SAAADI. The CDR3 is 16 amino acids. Trimming cost V 6 bases and J 2 bases, with 18 bases left between them. General study points: Mainly CM and EM harbored the contracting CD4+ clones; mainly EMRA harbored the CD8+ ones. Pre-infection memory contained some responding clones, which suggested that cross-reactive memory had joined.

The sequence derives from an adult woman who had mild COVID-19 (a few samples of this study predate the infection). Cell type and time point are not known. V usage is TRBV10-2 and J usage is TRBJ2-3; maybe TRBD2 (6 bases). Sequencing was performed on PBMCs or a T cell subset sorted from them (not recorded which). The CDR3 DNA sequence: TGCGCCAGCAGGGACCCTTCGGGACTGTACACAGATACGCAGTATTTT. Translated: CASRDPSGLYTDTQYF.